The following is a T cell receptor (beta chain) sequence with its context. The antigen remains unidentified. This sample is drawn from a study of cytomegalovirus exposure and HLA in healthy donors. Study-wide results and limits: No immune exposure information besides CMV serostatus was available. Accounts indicate the classifier identified cytomegalovirus status with strong specificity and sensitivity.

Primers: 60 Vbeta forward and 13 Jbeta reverse. Repertoires were generated with immunoSEQ multiplex PCR, while TCRdb's copy carries only in-frame clones and drops some. The data show over 110,000 clones, 60% to 85% seen once. Germline CDR1 is MNHEY and CDR2 is SVGAGI. Trimming removed 5 bases at V and 2 bases at J, with 10 bases between. This CDR3 comprises 13 residues. Donors were nominally healthy when sampled, though unrecorded immune exposures were likely. This TCR came from a male donor in good health and CMV-seropositive. Sequenced sample: PBMCs. V and J are TRBV6-5 and TRBJ2-7, with a possible D match to TRBD1 (5 bases). The CDR3 protein is CASSLQGTYEQYF. CDR3 in DNA: TGTGCCAGCAGTCTCCAGGGTACCTACGAGCAGTACTTC.